This record covers a single TCR beta chain. What it binds is not known. These data originate in a study of shared clonotypes between healthy human individuals. Study summary: Each donor contributed plates that comprised three CD4 naive, three CD4 memory, two CD8 naive and one CD8 memory.

Naive CD8 cells were CD45RO-negative, positively selected for CCR7, excluding terminally differentiated effector memory CD45RA+ cells. Study-wide findings and caveats: Shared clonotypes across all four donors exceeded non-shared ones in generation probability. It was expected that sequencing depth would affect clonotype sharing among donors.

Data came from immunoSEQ multiplex PCR; TCRdb stores just in-frame clones and leaves some out. Found here are around 650,000 clones, about 96% of them singletons; the top ten hold about 0.12%. V was cut by 2 bases and J by 6 bases, with 14 bases left in between. CDR1 and CDR2 from the germline V gene are MGHRA and YSYEKL. CDR3 length: 14 amino acids. The source is a woman aged 30 to 39 in good health. The rearrangement links TRBV4-1 to TRBJ2-7; tentatively, D is TRBD1 (6 bases). What was sequenced was naive CD8+ T cells sorted from blood. CDR3 protein: CASSQSQQGFEQYF. The DNA of the CDR3 is TGCGCCAGCAGCCAAAGCCAACAGGGTTTCGAGCAGTACTTC.